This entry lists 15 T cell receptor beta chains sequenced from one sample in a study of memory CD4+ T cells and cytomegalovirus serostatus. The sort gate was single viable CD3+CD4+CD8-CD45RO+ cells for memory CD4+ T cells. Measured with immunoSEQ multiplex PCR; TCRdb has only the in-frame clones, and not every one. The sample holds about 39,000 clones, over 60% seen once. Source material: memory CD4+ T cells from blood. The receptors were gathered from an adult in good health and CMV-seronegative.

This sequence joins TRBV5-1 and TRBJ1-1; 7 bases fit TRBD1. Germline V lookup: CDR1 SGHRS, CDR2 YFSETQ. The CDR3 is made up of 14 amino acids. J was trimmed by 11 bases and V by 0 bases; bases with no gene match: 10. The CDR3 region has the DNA TGCGCCAGCAGCTTGGGAGGGGACAGCGCGGCGGCTTTCTTT. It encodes CASSLGGDSAAAFF.

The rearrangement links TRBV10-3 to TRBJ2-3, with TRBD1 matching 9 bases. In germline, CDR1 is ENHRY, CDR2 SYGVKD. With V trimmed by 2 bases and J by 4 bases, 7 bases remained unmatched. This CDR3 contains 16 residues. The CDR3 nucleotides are TGTGCCATCAGTGAGGGGACAGGGTGGGTTTCAGATACGCAGTATTTT. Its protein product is CAISEGTGWVSDTQYF.

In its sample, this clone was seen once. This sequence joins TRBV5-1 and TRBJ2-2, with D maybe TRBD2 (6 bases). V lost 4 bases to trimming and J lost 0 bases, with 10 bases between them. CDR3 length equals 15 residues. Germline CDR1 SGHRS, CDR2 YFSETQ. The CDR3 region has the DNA TGCGCCAGCAGCCCCGGGGGACCGAACACCGGGGAGCTGTTTTTT. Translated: CASSPGGPNTGELFF.

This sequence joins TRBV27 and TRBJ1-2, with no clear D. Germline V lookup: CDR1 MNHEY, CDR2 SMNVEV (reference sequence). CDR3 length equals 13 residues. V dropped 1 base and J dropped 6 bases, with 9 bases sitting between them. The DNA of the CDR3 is TGTGCCAGCAGTTTATTCGTGGGGAATGGCTACACCTTC. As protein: CASSLFVGNGYTF.

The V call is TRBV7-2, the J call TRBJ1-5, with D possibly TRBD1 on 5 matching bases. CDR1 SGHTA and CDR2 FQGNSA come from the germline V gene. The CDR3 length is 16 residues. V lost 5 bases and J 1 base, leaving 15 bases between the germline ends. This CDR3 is CASSPTFDRSNQPQHF. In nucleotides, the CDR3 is TGTGCCAGCAGCCCGACCTTTGACAGAAGCAATCAGCCCCAGCATTTT.

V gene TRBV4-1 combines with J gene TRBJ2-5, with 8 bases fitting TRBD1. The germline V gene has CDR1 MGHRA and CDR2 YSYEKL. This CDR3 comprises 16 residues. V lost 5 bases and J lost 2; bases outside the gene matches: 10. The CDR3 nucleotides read TGCGCCAGCAGCGAGCGGACAGGGAGTCTTCAAGAGACCCAGTACTTC. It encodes CASSERTGSLQETQYF.

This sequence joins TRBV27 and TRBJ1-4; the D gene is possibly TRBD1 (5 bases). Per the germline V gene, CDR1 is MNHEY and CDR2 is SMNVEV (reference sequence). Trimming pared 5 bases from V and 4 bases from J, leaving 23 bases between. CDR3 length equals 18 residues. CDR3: CASSPWRDGVGVNEKLFF. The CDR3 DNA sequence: TGTGCCAGCAGTCCCTGGAGGGACGGGGTCGGGGTTAATGAAAAACTGTTTTTT.

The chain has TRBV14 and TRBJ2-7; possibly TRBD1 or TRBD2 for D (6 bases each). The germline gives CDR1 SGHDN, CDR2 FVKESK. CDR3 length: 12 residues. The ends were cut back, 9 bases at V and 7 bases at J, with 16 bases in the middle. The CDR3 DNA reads TGTGCCAGTCGGGGGCAGGGTAGGGAGCAGTACTTC. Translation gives CASRGQGREQYF.

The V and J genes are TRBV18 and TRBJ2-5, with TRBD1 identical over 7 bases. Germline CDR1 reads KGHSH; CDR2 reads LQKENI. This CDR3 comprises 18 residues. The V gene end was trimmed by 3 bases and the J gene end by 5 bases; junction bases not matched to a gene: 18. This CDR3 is CASSPPVGTEPVRETQYF. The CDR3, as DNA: TGTGCCAGCTCACCCCCGGTAGGGACAGAACCGGTCAGGGAGACCCAGTACTTC.

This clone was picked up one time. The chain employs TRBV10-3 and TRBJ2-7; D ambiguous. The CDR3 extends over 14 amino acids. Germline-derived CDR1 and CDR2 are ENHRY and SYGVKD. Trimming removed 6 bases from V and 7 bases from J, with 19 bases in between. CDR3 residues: CAIRAQEGGREQYF. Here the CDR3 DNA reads TGTGCCATCAGGGCCCAGGAAGGCGGTCGAGAGCAGTACTTC.

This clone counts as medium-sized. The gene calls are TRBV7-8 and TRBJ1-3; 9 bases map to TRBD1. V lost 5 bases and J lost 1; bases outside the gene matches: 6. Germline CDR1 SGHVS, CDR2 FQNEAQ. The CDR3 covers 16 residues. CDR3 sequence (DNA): TGTGCCAGCAGCCCCACAGGGGGCTATTCTGGAAACACCATATATTTT. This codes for CASSPTGGYSGNTIYF.

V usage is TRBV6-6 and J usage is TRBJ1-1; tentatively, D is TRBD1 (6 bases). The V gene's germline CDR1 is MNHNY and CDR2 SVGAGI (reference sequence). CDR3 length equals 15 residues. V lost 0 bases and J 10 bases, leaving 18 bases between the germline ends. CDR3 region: CASSYSMRAGDGAFF. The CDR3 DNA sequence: TGTGCCAGCAGTTACTCGATGAGGGCAGGGGATGGAGCTTTCTTT.

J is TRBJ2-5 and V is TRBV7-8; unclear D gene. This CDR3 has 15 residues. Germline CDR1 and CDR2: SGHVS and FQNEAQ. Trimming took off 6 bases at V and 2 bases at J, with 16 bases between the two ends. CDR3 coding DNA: TGTGCCAGCAGACGATACACGGTGAGTCAAGAGACCCAGTACTTC. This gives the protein CASRRYTVSQETQYF.

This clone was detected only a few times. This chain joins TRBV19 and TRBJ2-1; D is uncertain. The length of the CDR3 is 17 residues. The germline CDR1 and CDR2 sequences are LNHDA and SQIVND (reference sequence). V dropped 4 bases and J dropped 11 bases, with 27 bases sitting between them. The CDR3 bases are TGTGCCAGTAGTAAACCCCCGGCGAGGTTCCGTGGAATGAAGCAGTTCTTC. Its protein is CASSKPPARFRGMKQFF.

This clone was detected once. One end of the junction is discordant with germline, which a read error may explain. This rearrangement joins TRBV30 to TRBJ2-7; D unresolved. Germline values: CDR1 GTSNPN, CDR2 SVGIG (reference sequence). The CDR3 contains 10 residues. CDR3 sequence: CAWSEGTVRF. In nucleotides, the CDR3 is TGTGCCTGGAGTGAGGGAACAGTGAGATTC.